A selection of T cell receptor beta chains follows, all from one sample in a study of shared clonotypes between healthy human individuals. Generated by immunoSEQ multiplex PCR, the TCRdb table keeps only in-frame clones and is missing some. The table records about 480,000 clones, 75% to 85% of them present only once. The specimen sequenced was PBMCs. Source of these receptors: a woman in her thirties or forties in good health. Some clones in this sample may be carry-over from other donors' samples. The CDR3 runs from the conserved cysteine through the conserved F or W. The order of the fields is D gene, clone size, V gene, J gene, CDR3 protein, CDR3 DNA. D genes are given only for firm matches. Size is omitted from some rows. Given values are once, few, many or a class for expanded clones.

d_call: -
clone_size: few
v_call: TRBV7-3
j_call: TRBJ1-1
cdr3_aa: CASSFRRNTEAFF
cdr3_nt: TGTGCCAGCAGCTTTAGAAGAAACACTGAAGCTTTCTTT

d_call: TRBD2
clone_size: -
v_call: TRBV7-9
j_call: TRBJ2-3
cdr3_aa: CASSLVGTSRTDTQYF
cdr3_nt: TGTGCCAGCAGCTTAGTTGGGACTAGCAGAACAGATACGCAGTATTTT

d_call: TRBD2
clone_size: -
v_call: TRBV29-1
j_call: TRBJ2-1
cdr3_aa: CSASVAGSYNEQFF
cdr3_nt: TGCAGCGCCTCTGTAGCGGGATCGTACAATGAGCAGTTCTTC

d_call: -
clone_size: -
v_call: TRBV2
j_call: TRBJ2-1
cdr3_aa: CASSPYNEQFF
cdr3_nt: TGTGCCAGCAGTCCTTACAATGAGCAGTTCTTC

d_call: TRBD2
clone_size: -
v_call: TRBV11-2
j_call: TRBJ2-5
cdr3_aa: CASSLSGPGGETQYF
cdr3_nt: TGTGCCAGCAGCTTATCCGGACCGGGGGGGGAGACCCAGTACTTC

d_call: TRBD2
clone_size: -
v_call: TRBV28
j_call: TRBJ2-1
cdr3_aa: CASSFTSGSYNEQFF
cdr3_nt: TGTGCCAGCAGTTTTACTAGCGGTTCATACAATGAGCAGTTCTTC

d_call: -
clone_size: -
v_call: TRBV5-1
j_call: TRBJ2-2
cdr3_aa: CASSSPLSGNTGELFF
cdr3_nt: TGCGCCAGCAGCTCCCCGCTAAGCGGAAACACCGGGGAGCTGTTTTTT

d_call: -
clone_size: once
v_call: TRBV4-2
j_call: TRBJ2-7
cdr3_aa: CASSQDFGGGPYEQYF
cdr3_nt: TGTGCCAGCAGCCAAGATTTCGGGGGAGGCCCTTACGAGCAGTACTTC

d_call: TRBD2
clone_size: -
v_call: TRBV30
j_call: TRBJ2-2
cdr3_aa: CASFPFPGLAGGPRGELFF
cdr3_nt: TGTGCCTCTTTTCCTTTCCCTGGACTAGCGGGAGGGCCGCGCGGGGAGCTGTTTTTT

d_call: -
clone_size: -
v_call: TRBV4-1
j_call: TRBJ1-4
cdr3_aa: CASRSGVRVGEKLFF
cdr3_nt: TGCGCCAGCCGATCTGGTGTGAGGGTGGGTGAAAAACTGTTTTTT

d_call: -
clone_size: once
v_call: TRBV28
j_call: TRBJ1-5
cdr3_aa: CASSSPGYQPQHF
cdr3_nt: TGTGCCAGCAGTTCCCCCGGGTATCAGCCCCAGCATTTT

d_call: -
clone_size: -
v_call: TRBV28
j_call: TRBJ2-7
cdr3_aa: CASSFSGPTRGEQYF
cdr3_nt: TGTGCCAGCAGTTTCTCGGGGCCTACAAGGGGAGAGCAGTACTTC

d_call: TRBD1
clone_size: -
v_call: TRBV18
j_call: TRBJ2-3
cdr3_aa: CASSPSLTGTDTQYF
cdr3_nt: TGTGCCAGCTCACCATCCTTGACAGGGACAGATACGCAGTATTTT

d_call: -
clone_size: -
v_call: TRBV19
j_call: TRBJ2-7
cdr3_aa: CASSIPGLSSEQYF
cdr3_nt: TGTGCCAGTAGTATCCCCGGACTAAGCAGCGAGCAGTACTTC

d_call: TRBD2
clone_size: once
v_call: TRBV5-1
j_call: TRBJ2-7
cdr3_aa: CASSSGLASYEQYF
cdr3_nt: TGCGCCAGCAGCTCGGGACTAGCCTCCTACGAGCAGTACTTC

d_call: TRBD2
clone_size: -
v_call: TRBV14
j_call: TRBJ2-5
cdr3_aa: CASSSGLAGVETQYF
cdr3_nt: TGTGCCAGCAGCTCAGGACTAGCGGGAGTGGAGACCCAGTACTTC

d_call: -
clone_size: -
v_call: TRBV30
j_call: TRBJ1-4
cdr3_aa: CAWSVMGRSNEKLFF
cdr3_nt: TGTGCCTGGAGTGTAATGGGGCGATCTAATGAAAAACTGTTTTTT

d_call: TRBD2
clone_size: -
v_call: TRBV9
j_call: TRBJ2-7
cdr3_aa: CASLREGRSYEQYF
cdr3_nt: TGTGCCAGCCTTAGGGAGGGCCGCTCCTACGAGCAGTACTTC

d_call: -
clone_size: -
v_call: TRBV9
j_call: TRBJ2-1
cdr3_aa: CASSVAPGGIWNEQFF
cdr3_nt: TGTGCCAGCAGCGTAGCTCCAGGGGGGATTTGGAATGAGCAGTTCTTC

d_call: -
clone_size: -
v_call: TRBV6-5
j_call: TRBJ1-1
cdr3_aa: CASSYEPVQGTEAFF
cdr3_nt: TGTGCCAGCAGTTACGAACCAGTTCAGGGCACTGAAGCTTTCTTT

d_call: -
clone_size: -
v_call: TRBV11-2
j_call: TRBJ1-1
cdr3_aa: CASSRERTEAFF
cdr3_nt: TGTGCCAGCAGCCGGGAACGCACTGAAGCTTTCTTT

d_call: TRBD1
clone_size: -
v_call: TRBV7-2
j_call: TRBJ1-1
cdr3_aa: CASSLGQGVNTEAFF
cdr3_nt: TGTGCCAGCAGCTTAGGACAGGGGGTAAACACTGAAGCTTTCTTT

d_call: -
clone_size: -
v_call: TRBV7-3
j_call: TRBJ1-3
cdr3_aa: CASSFGPFGNTIYF
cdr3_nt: TGTGCCAGCAGCTTCGGGCCATTTGGAAACACCATATATTTT

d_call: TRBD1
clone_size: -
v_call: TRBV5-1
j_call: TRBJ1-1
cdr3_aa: CASRILQGWNTEAFF
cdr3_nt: TGCGCCAGCAGAATATTACAGGGGTGGAACACTGAAGCTTTCTTT

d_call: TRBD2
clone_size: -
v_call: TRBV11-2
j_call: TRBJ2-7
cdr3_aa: CASSLEASGISYEQYF
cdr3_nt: TGTGCCAGCAGCTTAGAGGCTAGCGGGATTTCCTACGAGCAGTACTTC

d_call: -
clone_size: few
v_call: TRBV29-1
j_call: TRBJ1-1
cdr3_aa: CSVQVNTEAFF
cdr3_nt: TGCAGCGTACAGGTTAACACTGAAGCTTTCTTT